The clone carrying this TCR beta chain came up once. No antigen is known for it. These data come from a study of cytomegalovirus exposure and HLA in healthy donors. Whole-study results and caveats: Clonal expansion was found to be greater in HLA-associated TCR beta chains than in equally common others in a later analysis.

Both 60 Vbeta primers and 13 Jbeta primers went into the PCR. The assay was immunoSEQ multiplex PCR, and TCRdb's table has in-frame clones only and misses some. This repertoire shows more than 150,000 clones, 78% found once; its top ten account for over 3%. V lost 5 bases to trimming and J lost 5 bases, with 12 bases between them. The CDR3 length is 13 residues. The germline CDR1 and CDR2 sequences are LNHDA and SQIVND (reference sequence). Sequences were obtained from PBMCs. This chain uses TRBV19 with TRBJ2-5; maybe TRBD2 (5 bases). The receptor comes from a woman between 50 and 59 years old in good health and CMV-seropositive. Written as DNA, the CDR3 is TGTGCCAGTAGTGCCGCTAGAGGGGAGACCCAGTACTTC. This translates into CASSAARGETQYF.